The 32 T cell receptor beta chains in this list originate from one sample, sequenced in a study of Tregs in tolerant kidney transplant recipients. Data came from immunoSEQ multiplex PCR; TCRdb stores just in-frame clones and leaves some out. This sample has 20,000 to 25,000 clones, with over 75% found just once. Related graft donors supplied nonmyeloablative bone marrow transplants, and mixed chimerism was transient. Sequences were derived from CD8+ T cells from blood (PBMCs), sampled 6 months after the transplant. All receptors derive from a human patient who received a combined kidney and bone marrow transplant. Some of these T cells may belong to the graft donor.

V usage is TRBV28 and J usage is TRBJ2-7, with TRBD1 matching 7 bases. V lost 5 bases to trimming and J lost 4 bases; unmatched junction nucleotides: 2. The CDR3 covers 12 residues. The V gene's germline CDR1 is MDHEN and CDR2 SYDVKM. The DNA of the CDR3 is TGTGCCAGCAGTGGGGACAGTTACGAGCAGTACTTC. Amino acids: CASSGDSYEQYF.

V usage is TRBV7-9 and J usage is TRBJ1-1; possible D gene TRBD1, 6 bases. The CDR3 extends over 13 amino acids. Between the trimmed V and J ends, which lost 5 bases and 8 bases, there was a span of 15 bases. Germline-derived CDR1 and CDR2 are SEHNR and FQNEAQ (reference sequence). CDR3 residues: CASSLTTGLEAFF. The CDR3 bases are TGTGCCAGCAGCCTAACTACAGGGCTAGAAGCTTTCTTT.

The rearrangement uses TRBV6-5 and TRBJ2-1; 10 positions match TRBD2. The V gene's germline CDR1 is MNHEY and CDR2 SVGAGI. V lost 2 bases, J lost 6 bases, and 4 bases stayed unmatched. The CDR3 extends over 15 amino acids. The CDR3 DNA is TGTGCCAGCAGTTACGGGAGCGGGAGGGTCAATGAGCAGTTCTTC. Translated: CASSYGSGRVNEQFF.

This clone has a single count. The chain links TRBV6-1 to TRBJ2-7, with TRBD2 matching 11 bases. The CDR3 has 16 residues. Germline CDR1 and CDR2: MNHNS and SASEGT. The ends lost 0 bases at V and 6 bases at J; junction bases unmatched: 7. The CDR3: CASSEAGGLAVSEQYF. The CDR3 DNA is TGTGCCAGCAGTGAAGCTGGGGGACTAGCGGTATCCGAGCAGTACTTC.

This clone was detected only once. The chain is built from TRBV9 and TRBJ2-1, with 9 bases identical to TRBD2. The V gene end was trimmed by 0 bases and the J gene end by 6 bases; junction bases not matched to a gene: 4. The V gene's germline CDR1 is SGDLS and CDR2 YYNGEE. The length of the CDR3 is 15 residues. CDR3 region: CASSVVAGVGNEQFF. DNA of the CDR3: TGTGCCAGCAGCGTAGTAGCGGGAGTCGGCAATGAGCAGTTCTTC.

This chain joins TRBV2 and TRBJ1-2; 10 bases are shared with TRBD1. After removal of 8 bases from V and 2 bases from J, the junction contained 2 bases not matched to a gene. The CDR3 is 13 residues long. Germline V gene sequence: CDR1 SNHLY, CDR2 FYNNEI. The CDR3 coding sequence is TGTGCCAGCGGGACAGGGGCGAACTATGGCTACACCTTC. The encoded protein is CASGTGANYGYTF. The whole variable domain, filled in from reference TRBV2 and TRBJ1-2, reads EPEVTQTPSHQVTQMGQEVILRCVPISNHLYFYWYRQILGQKVEFLVSFYNNEISEKSEIFDDQFSVERPDGSNFTLKIRSTKLEDSAMYFCASGTGANYGYTFGSGTRLTVV.

The chain links TRBV14 to TRBJ2-1; 7 bases align to TRBD2. CDR1 and CDR2 from the germline V gene are SGHDN and FVKESK. CDR3 size: 17 residues. Unmatched junction bases numbered 10, after V lost 0 bases and J lost 5 bases. CDR3 sequence reads: CASSQDLAGDNDNEQFF. CDR3 in DNA: TGTGCCAGCAGCCAAGATTTGGCGGGGGATAATGACAATGAGCAGTTCTTC.

The gene calls are TRBV14 and TRBJ2-1; D possibly corresponds to TRBD1 (5 bases). The CDR3 has 16 amino acids. Germline loops: CDR1 SGHDN, CDR2 FVKESK. Trimming removed 4 bases at V and 2 bases at J, with 15 bases between. The CDR3 is CASSPRNRQPYNEQFF. CDR3 nucleotides: TGTGCCAGCAGCCCTCGAAACAGACAGCCCTACAATGAGCAGTTCTTC. Full variable domain (outside the CDR3, taken from reference TRBV14 and TRBJ2-1): EAGVTQFPSHSVIEKGQTVTLRCDPISGHDNLYWYRRVMGKEIKFLLHFVKESKQDESGMPNNRFLAERTGGTYSTLKVQPAELEDSGVYFCASSPRNRQPYNEQFFGPGTRLTVL.

The V and J genes are TRBV7-9 and TRBJ2-7; 8 positions match TRBD2. Trimming at V came to 3 bases and at J to 4 bases, leaving 5 bases not matched to a gene. The CDR3 sequence is 14 residues long. Germline V gene data show CDR1 as SEHNR and CDR2 as FQNEAQ (reference sequence). CDR3 bases: TGTGCCAGCAGCTTTTTCAGCGGGGGATACGAGCAGTACTTC. It specifies CASSFFSGGYEQYF.

The chain links TRBV27 to TRBJ2-3; 8 positions match TRBD2. V lost 7 bases to trimming and J lost 3 bases; unmatched junction nucleotides: 9. The CDR3 length is 15 residues. Germline V CDR1 and CDR2: MNHEY, SMNVEV (reference sequence). The DNA of the CDR3 is TGTGCCAGCAACTACGGACTAGCAGGGACAGATACGCAGTATTTT. Encoded protein: CASNYGLAGTDTQYF.

The V call is TRBV11-2, the J call TRBJ2-7, with 13 bases fitting TRBD2. Germline V gene lookup returns CDR1 SGHAT and CDR2 FQNNGV. The V and J ends lost 1 base and 2 bases, in that order; junction bases with no gene match: 5. The CDR3 spans 17 residues. CDR3 region: CASSLAVGTSGTYEQYF. The CDR3 DNA follows: TGTGCCAGCAGCTTAGCCGTAGGGACTAGCGGGACCTACGAGCAGTACTTC.

This sequence joins TRBV28 and TRBJ1-5; D not certain. The germline CDR1 and CDR2 sequences are MDHEN and SYDVKM. The CDR3 runs 13 residues. V dropped 2 bases and J dropped 4 bases, with 6 bases sitting between them. The CDR3, as DNA: TGTGCCAGCAGTTTACCGGTAAATCAGCCCCAGCATTTT. This codes for CASSLPVNQPQHF. Combining the CDR3 with reference TRBV28 and TRBJ1-5 gives the whole variable domain DVKVTQSSRYLVKRTGEKVFLECVQDMDHENMFWYRQDPGLGLRLIYFSYDVKMKEKGDIPEGYSVSREKKERFSLILESASTNQTSMYLCASSLPVNQPQHFGDGTRLSIL.

CDR3 in amino acids: CASSIAGTVGHEQYF. The DNA for the CDR3 is TGTGCCAGTAGTATAGCGGGGACAGTTGGCCACGAGCAGTACTTC. The V and J genes are TRBV19 and TRBJ2-7; 7 bases fit TRBD1. This CDR3 is built from 15 residues. V was pared by 1 base and J by 5 bases, with 8 bases of the junction left unmatched. Germline V CDR1 and CDR2: LNHDA, SQIVND (reference sequence).

The rearrangement joins TRBV11-2 to TRBJ2-3, with a tentative D call TRBD2 (5 bases). V lost 0 bases to trimming and J lost 2 bases, with 12 bases between them. Germline CDR1 reads SGHAT; CDR2 reads FQNNGV. This CDR3 has 16 residues. The CDR3 region has the DNA TGTGCCAGCAGCTTAGATTACGGACTCTACACAGATACGCAGTATTTT. It codes for CASSLDYGLYTDTQYF.

The J gene is TRBJ2-5, the V gene TRBV27, with TRBD2 as a possible D gene (6 bases). Trimming removed 0 bases at V and 4 bases at J, with 21 bases between. The V gene's germline CDR1 is MNHEY and CDR2 SMNVEV (reference sequence). The CDR3 sequence is 18 residues long. For the CDR3, the DNA is TGTGCCAGCAGTTTATCCTTCGGGGGAGGCGGGTTCACAGAGACCCAGTACTTC. This encodes CASSLSFGGGGFTETQYF.

This chain uses TRBV4-2 with TRBJ2-7; D may be TRBD2 (5 bases). The CDR3 loop spans 15 amino acids. The V gene's germline CDR1 is LGHNA and CDR2 YNFKEQ. Between the trimmed V and J ends, which lost 0 bases and 0 bases, there was a span of 9 bases. The CDR3 is CASSQDRGSSYEQYF. The DNA of the CDR3 is TGTGCCAGCAGCCAAGATCGGGGAAGCTCCTACGAGCAGTACTTC.

The chain carries TRBV9 and TRBJ2-3; 11 bases match TRBD2. The CDR3 covers 18 residues. Germline loops: CDR1 SGDLS, CDR2 YYNGEE. V dropped 0 bases and J dropped 7; count of bases not matched to a gene: 13. The CDR3 reads CASSVADRLAGGAYTQYF. The CDR3 DNA is TGTGCCAGCAGCGTAGCCGACCGGCTAGCGGGGGGAGCTTATACGCAGTATTTT. Full variable domain (outside the CDR3, taken from reference TRBV9 and TRBJ2-3): DSGVTQTPKHLITATGQRVTLRCSPRSGDLSVYWYQQSLDQGLQFLIQYYNGEERAKGNILERFSAQQFPDLHSELNLSSLELGDSALYFCASSVADRLAGGAYTQYFGPGTRLTVL.

V and J are TRBV18 and TRBJ2-7; D unclear. Germline values: CDR1 KGHSH, CDR2 LQKENI. Trimming removed 0 bases from V and 0 bases from J, with 6 bases in between. The CDR3 runs 14 residues. Here the CDR3 reads CASSPPLVSYEQYF. The CDR3 DNA reads as TGTGCCAGCTCACCACCTCTAGTCTCCTACGAGCAGTACTTC.

This clone was counted a few times. V is TRBV6-1 and J is TRBJ2-7, with D maybe TRBD2 (6 bases). Trimming pared 4 bases from V and 5 bases from J, leaving 9 bases between. The CDR3 sequence is 12 residues long. Germline values: CDR1 MNHNS, CDR2 SASEGT. The CDR3 region has the DNA TGTGCCAGCAGTGGACTAGGGAACGAGCAGTACTTC. This gives the protein CASSGLGNEQYF.

CDR3 protein: CASSLWVTEVPEQYF. For the CDR3, the DNA is TGTGCCAGCAGCTTATGGGTGACAGAAGTGCCTGAGCAGTACTTC. V is TRBV7-2 and J is TRBJ2-7, with D perhaps matching TRBD1 (5 bases). The CDR3 has 15 residues. CDR1 and CDR2 (germline): SGHTA, FQGNSA. Trimming took off 2 bases at V and 7 bases at J, with 18 bases between the two ends. The complete variable domain, with remaining parts taken from reference TRBV7-2 and TRBJ2-7, reads GAGVSQSPSNKVTEKGKDVELRCDPISGHTALYWYRQSLGQGLEFLIYFQGNSAPDKSGLPSDRFSAERTGGSVSTLTIQRTQQEDSAVYLCASSLWVTEVPEQYFGPGTRLTVT.

The gene calls are TRBV27 and TRBJ2-1, with TRBD2 identical over 7 bases. The CDR3 has 13 amino acids. The V gene end was trimmed by 3 bases and the J gene end by 5 bases; junction bases not matched to a gene: 1. CDR1 and CDR2 from the germline V gene are MNHEY and SMNVEV (reference sequence). The CDR3 DNA reads TGTGCCAGCAGTTTTGGGGGGGACAATGAGCAGTTCTTC. This codes for CASSFGGDNEQFF.

The chain carries TRBV28 and TRBJ1-5, with TRBD1 matching 9 bases. The V gene end was trimmed by 8 bases and the J gene end by 2 bases; junction bases not matched to a gene: 16. Per the germline V gene, CDR1 is MDHEN and CDR2 is SYDVKM. The CDR3 covers 18 residues. The CDR3 DNA is TGTGCCAGCCAAACTTCGGGACAGGGTGTATTGGGCAATCAGCCCCAGCATTTT. Translation gives CASQTSGQGVLGNQPQHF.

This sequence joins TRBV19 and TRBJ2-5, with D possibly matching TRBD2 (6 bases). The J call may be faulty, since TRBJ2-7 better matches the DNA end. The CDR3 extends over 12 amino acids. Per the germline V gene, CDR1 is LNHDA and CDR2 is SQIVND (reference sequence). The CDR3 loop reads CASTNGGSEQYF. The CDR3 DNA follows: TGTGCCAGTACCAATGGGGGGAGCGAGCAGTACTTC.

This chain joins TRBV7-2 and TRBJ2-3, with 7 bases identical to TRBD2. J lost 4 bases, V lost 1 base, and 8 bases had no gene match. The CDR3 loop spans 16 amino acids. Germline V gives CDR1 SGHTA, CDR2 FQGNSA. CDR3: CASSLGGGPPADTQYF. The CDR3 DNA is TGTGCCAGCAGCTTAGGGGGGGGACCCCCGGCAGATACGCAGTATTTT. Filled out from reference TRBV7-2 and TRBJ2-3, the complete variable domain reads GAGVSQSPSNKVTEKGKDVELRCDPISGHTALYWYRQSLGQGLEFLIYFQGNSAPDKSGLPSDRFSAERTGGSVSTLTIQRTQQEDSAVYLCASSLGGGPPADTQYFGPGTRLTVL.

The chain employs TRBV7-7 and TRBJ2-1; a possible D gene is TRBD2 (5 bases). This CDR3 spans 13 amino acids. The germline gives CDR1 SSHAT, CDR2 FNYEAQ (reference sequence). Between the trimmed V and J ends, which lost 2 bases and 8 bases, there was a span of 10 bases. Written as DNA, the CDR3 is TGTGCCAGCAGCTTATATGAGGGCGATGAGCAGTTCTTC. It encodes CASSLYEGDEQFF.

This chain links TRBV7-9 with TRBJ2-5; tentatively, D is TRBD2 (6 bases). The germline CDR1 and CDR2 sequences are SEHNR and FQNEAQ (reference sequence). Trimming removed 2 bases from V and 11 bases from J, with 24 bases in between. The CDR3 runs to 16 residues. CDR3 amino acids: CASSLSLGTRAMEQYF. The DNA for the CDR3 is TGTGCCAGCAGCTTAAGTTTGGGGACTCGGGCGATGGAGCAGTACTTC.

The chain has TRBV27 and TRBJ2-7; tentatively, D is TRBD2 (5 bases). The V gene lost 5 bases and the J gene lost 5 bases, with 13 bases spanning the gap. Germline V gene lookup returns CDR1 MNHEY and CDR2 SMNVEV (reference sequence). The CDR3 consists of 13 residues. The CDR3 DNA is TGTGCCAGCAGTCACCTTGAGGGCGACGAGCAGTACTTC. Protein: CASSHLEGDEQYF.

This clone was detected only once. The same CDR3 is also encoded by other DNA sequences in this sample. The genes are TRBV7-3 and TRBJ1-2, with 8 bases identical to TRBD1. This CDR3 is built from 14 residues. Germline CDR1 SGHTA, CDR2 FQGTGA. V shed 5 bases, J shed 3 bases, and the junction held 5 bases outside the gene matches. CDR3 protein: CASSPGTGDYGYTF. The CDR3 bases are TGTGCCAGCAGCCCCGGGACAGGAGACTATGGCTACACCTTC. Filled out from reference TRBV7-3 and TRBJ1-2, the complete variable domain reads GAGVSQTPSNKVTEKGKYVELRCDPISGHTALYWYRQSLGQGPEFLIYFQGTGAADDSGLPNDRFFAVRPEGSVSTLKIQRTERGDSAVYLCASSPGTGDYGYTFGSGTRLTVV.

Comment on this clone: Other DNA sequences in this sample translate to the same CDR3. The chain links TRBV27 to TRBJ1-6; TRBD1 aligns across 9 bases. Germline CDR1 and CDR2: MNHEY and SMNVEV (reference sequence). V was pared by 5 bases and J by 7 bases, with 12 bases of the junction left unmatched. This CDR3 has 17 amino acids. DNA for the CDR3: TGTGCCAGCAGTCCTACTCAGACAGGGGGTCGGAATTCACCCCTCCACTTT. Its protein is CASSPTQTGGRNSPLHF.

This sequence joins TRBV15 and TRBJ1-1; weak D call: TRBD1 (5 bases). The CDR3 covers 17 residues. Germline V gene data show CDR1 as LNHNV and CDR2 as YYDKDF (reference sequence). V lost 3 bases to trimming and J lost 5 bases, with 22 bases between them. The CDR3 DNA is TGTGCCACCAGCAGCCTCCGAAGAGGGACTGCGAATACTGAAGCTTTCTTT. It yields the protein CATSSLRRGTANTEAFF. The whole variable domain, filled in from reference TRBV15 and TRBJ1-1, reads DAMVIQNPRYQVTQFGKPVTLSCSQTLNHNVMYWYQQKSSQAPKLLFHYYDKDFNNEADTPDNFQSRRPNTSFCFLDIRSPGLGDTAMYLCATSSLRRGTANTEAFFGQGTRLTVV.

The chain uses TRBV29-1 and TRBJ2-3; a possible D gene is TRBD1 (8 bases). The CDR3 consists of 14 residues. Germline V gene lookup returns CDR1 SQVTM and CDR2 ANQGSEA. V dropped 7 bases and J dropped 2 bases, with 16 bases sitting between them. This CDR3 reads CSGDRGGVTDTQYF. The DNA of the CDR3 is TGCAGCGGCGACAGGGGAGGGGTCACAGATACGCAGTATTTT.

The rearrangement joins TRBV4-2 to TRBJ1-1; TRBD1 matches at 9 bases. The V gene's germline CDR1 is LGHNA and CDR2 YNFKEQ. The J segment lost 4 bases and the V segment lost 5 bases, leaving 8 bases of the junction unmatched. The CDR3 runs 15 residues. The CDR3 loop reads CASSTTGGAGTEAFF. The DNA for the CDR3 is TGTGCCAGCAGCACCACAGGGGGCGCAGGCACTGAAGCTTTCTTT.